Listed below are T cell receptor beta chains from one sample, sequenced in a study of blood T cell repertoires in COVID-19. The table came from immunoSEQ multiplex PCR; TCRdb's copy has only in-frame clones and leaves some out. The data hold roughly 270,000 clones, with 70% to 90% observed a single time. Sequencing was done on a sample of peripheral blood. The receptors were gathered from a man aged 18 to 29 with active or convalescent COVID-19. Both conserved end residues are part of each CDR3. The D gene is left open where the match is weak. A row's size may be missing; if present it is once, few, many or a size class.

CDR3 protein,CDR3 DNA,D gene,J gene,V gene,CDR3 length,clone size
CASSPPPTGTNTEAFF,TGTGCCAGCTCACCACCCCCGACAGGTACGAACACTGAAGCTTTCTTT,.,TRBJ1-1,TRBV18,16,.
CASSPIAGGQETQYF,TGTGCCAGCAGCCCGATAGCGGGGGGTCAAGAGACCCAGTACTTC,TRBD2,TRBJ2-5,TRBV6-5,15,.
CASSFGQAYEQYF,TGCGCCAGCAGCTTTGGACAGGCCTACGAGCAGTACTTC,TRBD1,TRBJ2-7,TRBV5-1,13,.
CAIQNRVPSYEQYF,TGTGCCATCCAAAACAGGGTTCCATCCTACGAGCAGTACTTC,.,TRBJ2-7,TRBV19,14,.
CASSLGGSGGGTDTQYF,TGTGCCAGCAGCTTAGGAGGAAGCGGAGGGGGCACAGATACGCAGTATTTT,.,TRBJ2-3,TRBV7-9,17,once
CATLDSWAGELFF,TGTGCCACCCTGGACAGTTGGGCCGGGGAGCTGTTTTTT,.,TRBJ2-2,TRBV7-9,13,.
CASSPGTGGNQPQHF,TGTGCCAGCAGTCCCGGGACAGGGGGGAATCAGCCCCAGCATTTT,TRBD1,TRBJ1-5,TRBV27,15,.
CASRKEGYNTYEQYF,TGCGCCAGCAGAAAGGAGGGTTACAATACCTACGAGCAGTACTTC,.,TRBJ2-7,TRBV5-1,15,.
CSVWGLASTDTQYF,TGCAGCGTTTGGGGACTAGCTAGCACAGATACGCAGTATTTT,TRBD2,TRBJ2-3,TRBV29-1,14,.
CASSPVGAGQETQYF,TGTGCCAGCAGTCCGGTGGGGGCGGGCCAAGAGACCCAGTACTTC,.,TRBJ2-5,TRBV6-5,15,.
CAISTGPGQPQHF,TGTGCCATCAGTACAGGGCCGGGTCAGCCCCAGCATTTT,.,TRBJ1-5,TRBV10-3,13,.
CASSIQGMNTEAFF,TGTGCCAGCAGCATACAGGGCATGAACACTGAAGCTTTCTTT,.,TRBJ1-1,TRBV7-9,14,.
CASSLGGGAQETQYF,TGTGCCAGCAGCTTAGGCGGGGGGGCCCAAGAGACCCAGTACTTC,TRBD2,TRBJ2-5,TRBV13,15,.
CASSQAAGQHSSGNTIYF,TGCGCCAGCAGCCAAGCCGCGGGACAGCATAGCTCTGGAAACACCATATATTTT,TRBD1,TRBJ1-3,TRBV4-1,18,.
CASSPRSGVSTDTQYF,TGTGCCAGCAGCCCCCGGAGCGGGGTGAGCACAGATACGCAGTATTTT,TRBD2,TRBJ2-3,TRBV9,16,.
CASSAWEQAIYGYTF,TGTGCCAGCAGTGCGTGGGAACAGGCTATCTATGGCTACACCTTC,.,TRBJ1-2,TRBV2,15,.
CAWSVHPRDYEQYF,TGTGCCTGGAGTGTACACCCCAGGGACTACGAGCAGTACTTC,.,TRBJ2-7,TRBV30,14,.
CASRPNPGRSTDTQYF,TGCGCCAGCCGCCCAAATCCGGGTCGCAGCACAGATACGCAGTATTTT,.,TRBJ2-3,TRBV5-1,16,once
CASGLVRAGASTDTQYF,TGTGCTAGTGGTTTGGTAAGAGCGGGGGCAAGCACAGATACGCAGTATTTT,TRBD2,TRBJ2-3,TRBV12-5,17,.
CASTGGDEQFF,TGTGCCAGCACTGGGGGCGATGAGCAGTTCTTC,.,TRBJ2-1,TRBV2,11,once
CASSLARGGTEAFF,TGTGCCAGCAGCTTGGCCAGAGGGGGCACTGAAGCTTTCTTT,.,TRBJ1-1,TRBV5-4,14,.
CASRSGRGGQETQYF,TGTGCCAGCAGATCTGGGCGGGGGGGCCAAGAGACCCAGTACTTC,TRBD2,TRBJ2-5,TRBV6-5,15,.
CATFDRDEYNSPLHF,TGTGCCACCTTTGACAGGGACGAATATAATTCACCCCTCCACTTT,TRBD1,TRBJ1-6,TRBV6-5,15,once
CASSVGGARGTGELFF,TGTGCCAGCAGCGTCGGGGGGGCACGGGGCACCGGGGAGCTGTTTTTT,TRBD2,TRBJ2-2,TRBV9,16,few
CSASSVEQFF,TGCAGTGCTAGCTCTGTTGAGCAGTTCTTC,.,TRBJ2-1,TRBV20-1,10,.
CASSPGGSSYEQYF,TGTGCCAGCTCACCCGGTGGGAGCTCCTACGAGCAGTACTTC,.,TRBJ2-7,TRBV18,14,.
CASSLASGGPLSYEQYF,TGTGCCAGCAGCTTGGCTAGCGGGGGGCCCCTCTCCTACGAGCAGTACTTC,TRBD2,TRBJ2-7,TRBV5-4,17,.
CASSFGRNSPLHF,TGTGCCAGCAGCTTTGGGAGGAATTCACCCCTCCACTTT,.,TRBJ1-6,TRBV5-6,13,.
CASTPVTGGAEKLFF,TGTGCCAGCACCCCCGTGACAGGGGGTGCTGAAAAACTGTTTTTT,TRBD1,TRBJ1-4,TRBV2,15,.
CASTPGHFSSYNSPLHF,TGTGCCAGCACCCCGGGACACTTCAGCTCCTATAATTCACCCCTCCACTTT,.,TRBJ1-6,TRBV27,17,.
CASSLIMGQEAFF,TGTGCCAGCAGCTTAATAATGGGACAAGAGGCTTTCTTT,.,TRBJ1-1,TRBV5-6,13,.
CASSDGARGEQYF,TGCGCCAGCAGCGACGGGGCCAGGGGCGAGCAGTACTTC,.,TRBJ2-7,TRBV4-1,13,once
CASSFHRDYEQYF,TGTGCCAGCAGTTTTCACAGGGACTACGAGCAGTACTTC,.,TRBJ2-7,TRBV27,13,.
CASSLARTSTDTQYF,TGCGCCAGCAGCTTGGCCCGGACTAGCACAGATACGCAGTATTTT,.,TRBJ2-3,TRBV5-1,15,.
CASSLTGTGVGEQYF,TGCGCCAGCAGCCTCACCGGGACAGGGGTTGGGGAGCAGTACTTC,TRBD1,TRBJ2-7,TRBV4-1,15,few
CASSLLRVADTGELFF,TGTGCCAGCAGCTTACTTCGGGTGGCCGACACCGGGGAGCTGTTTTTT,.,TRBJ2-2,TRBV7-9,16,few
CASSSVNTEAFF,TGTGCCAGCAGCTCGGTGAACACTGAAGCTTTCTTT,.,TRBJ1-1,TRBV5-6,12,.
CASSGVRQSRDTQYF,TGCGCCAGCAGTGGGGTACGACAAAGCAGAGATACGCAGTATTTT,.,TRBJ2-3,TRBV10-1,15,.
CASSYGAVPGYTF,TGTGCCAGCAGTTACGGGGCAGTGCCTGGCTACACCTTC,.,TRBJ1-2,TRBV6-6,13,.
CASSSGTAMGETQYF,TGTGCCAGCAGTTCAGGGACAGCAATGGGGGAGACCCAGTACTTC,TRBD1,TRBJ2-5,TRBV27,15,.
CASSLVVNTGELFF,TGTGCCAGCAGCTTAGTAGTAAACACCGGGGAGCTGTTTTTT,.,TRBJ2-2,TRBV7-8,14,.
CASSQDRKKLFF,TGCGCCAGCAGCCAAGACAGGAAAAAACTGTTTTTT,.,TRBJ1-4,TRBV5-1,12,.
CASSVPTRGYEQYF,TGTGCCAGCAGCGTCCCGACTCGGGGATACGAGCAGTACTTC,.,TRBJ2-7,TRBV9,14,.